This T cell receptor beta chain appears in the sequencing data of a study of cytomegalovirus exposure and HLA in healthy donors. Study results and caveats: Of the V segments, some could not be distinguished, including TRBV6-2 and TRBV6-3, and were excluded. In vitro confirmation showed three CMV-associated chains to be CMV antigen specific.

The donors were healthy bone marrow donors. The CDR3 contains 19 residues. On this clone itself: Its antigen is undetermined.

PCR involved 60 Vbeta and 13 Jbeta primers. Produced via immunoSEQ multiplex PCR; TCRdb's table is partial and in-frame only. In the table there are 55,000 to 85,000 clones, 55% to 75% of which are singletons. The V gene is TRBV12-1, the J gene TRBJ2-7; the table's D call, TRBD2, has no DNA check behind it. TRBV12-1 represents a pseudogene. This clonotype was sampled from a woman between 40 and 55 years old in good health and CMV-seropositive. Sequencing was carried out using PBMCs. CDR3 DNA: TGTGCCAGCAGCTTTAGCTCCCTGCCGGGGGGGGTTTACCCCTACGAGCAGTACTTC. Amino acids: CASSFSSLPGGVYPYEQYF.